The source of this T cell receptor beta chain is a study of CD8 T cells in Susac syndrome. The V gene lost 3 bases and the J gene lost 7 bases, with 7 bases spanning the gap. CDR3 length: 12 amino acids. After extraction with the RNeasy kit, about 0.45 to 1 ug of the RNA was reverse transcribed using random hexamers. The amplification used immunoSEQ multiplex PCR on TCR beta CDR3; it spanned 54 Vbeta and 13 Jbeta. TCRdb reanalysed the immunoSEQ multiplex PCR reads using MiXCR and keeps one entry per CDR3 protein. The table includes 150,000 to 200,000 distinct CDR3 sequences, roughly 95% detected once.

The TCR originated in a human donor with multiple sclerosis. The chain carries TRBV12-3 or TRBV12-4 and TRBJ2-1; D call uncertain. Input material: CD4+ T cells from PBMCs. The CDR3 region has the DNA TGTGCCAGCAGTTTCTATACGAATGAGCAGTTCTTC. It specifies CASSFYTNEQFF.